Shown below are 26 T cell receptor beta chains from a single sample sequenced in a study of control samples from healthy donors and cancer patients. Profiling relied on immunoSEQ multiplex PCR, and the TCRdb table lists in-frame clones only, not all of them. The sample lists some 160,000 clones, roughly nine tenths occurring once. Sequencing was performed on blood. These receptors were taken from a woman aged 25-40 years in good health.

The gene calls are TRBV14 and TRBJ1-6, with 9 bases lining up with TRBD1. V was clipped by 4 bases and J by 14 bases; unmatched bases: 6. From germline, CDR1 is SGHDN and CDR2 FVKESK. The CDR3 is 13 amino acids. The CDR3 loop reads CASSRGTGRTLHF. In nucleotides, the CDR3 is TGTGCCAGCAGCCGCGGGACAGGGAGGACCCTCCACTTT.

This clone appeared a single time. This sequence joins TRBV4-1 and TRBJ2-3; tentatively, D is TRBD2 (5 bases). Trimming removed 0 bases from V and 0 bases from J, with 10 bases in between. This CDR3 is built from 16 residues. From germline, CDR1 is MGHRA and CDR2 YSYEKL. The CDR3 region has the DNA TGCGCCAGCAGCCAAGAGGGAGCGATTAGCACAGATACGCAGTATTTT. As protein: CASSQEGAISTDTQYF.

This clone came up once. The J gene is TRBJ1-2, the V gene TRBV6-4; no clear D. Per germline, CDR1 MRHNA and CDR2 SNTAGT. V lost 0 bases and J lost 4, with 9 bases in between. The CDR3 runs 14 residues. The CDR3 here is CASSDSGDAYGYTF. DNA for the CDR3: TGTGCCAGCAGTGACTCGGGTGATGCCTATGGCTACACCTTC.

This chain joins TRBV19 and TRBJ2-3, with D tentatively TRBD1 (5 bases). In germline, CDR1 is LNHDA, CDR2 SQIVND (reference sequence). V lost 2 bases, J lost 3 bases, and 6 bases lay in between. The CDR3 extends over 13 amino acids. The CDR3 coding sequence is TGTGCCAGTAGTATACCAGGGACAGATACGCAGTATTTT. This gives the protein CASSIPGTDTQYF.

The CDR3 is CAWSDRPREQYF. CDR3 coding DNA: TGTGCCTGGAGTGACAGGCCTCGGGAGCAGTACTTC. The V gene is TRBV30, the J gene TRBJ2-7; possibly TRBD1 for D (5 bases). V lost 1 base to trimming and J lost 7 bases, with 11 bases between them. This CDR3 has 12 amino acids. Germline V lookup: CDR1 GTSNPN, CDR2 SVGIG (reference sequence).

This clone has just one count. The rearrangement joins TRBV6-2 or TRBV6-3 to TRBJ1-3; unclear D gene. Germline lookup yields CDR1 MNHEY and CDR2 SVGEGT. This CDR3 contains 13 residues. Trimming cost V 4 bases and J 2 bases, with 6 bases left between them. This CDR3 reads CASSSKAGNTIYF. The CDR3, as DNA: TGTGCCAGCAGTTCGAAGGCTGGAAACACCATATATTTT.

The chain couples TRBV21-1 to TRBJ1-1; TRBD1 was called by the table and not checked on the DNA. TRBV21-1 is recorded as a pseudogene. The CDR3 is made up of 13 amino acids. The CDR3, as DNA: TGTGCCAGCAGCAAACAGGAAAACACTGAAGCTTTCTTT. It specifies CASSKQENTEAFF.

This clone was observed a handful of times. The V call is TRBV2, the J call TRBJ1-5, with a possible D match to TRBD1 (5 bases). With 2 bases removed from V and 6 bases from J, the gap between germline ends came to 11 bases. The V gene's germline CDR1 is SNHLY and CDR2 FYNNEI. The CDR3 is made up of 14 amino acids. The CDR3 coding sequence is TGTGCCAGCAGTGAAAATGGTGACAGTCAGCCCCAGCATTTT. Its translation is CASSENGDSQPQHF.

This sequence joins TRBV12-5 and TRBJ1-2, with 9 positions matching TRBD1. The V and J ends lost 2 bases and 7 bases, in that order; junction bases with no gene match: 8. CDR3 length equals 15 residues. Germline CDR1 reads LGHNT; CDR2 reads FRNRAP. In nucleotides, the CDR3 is TGTGCTAGTGGTTTGCCCCCCGGGACAGGGTTTGGCTACACCTTC. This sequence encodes CASGLPPGTGFGYTF.

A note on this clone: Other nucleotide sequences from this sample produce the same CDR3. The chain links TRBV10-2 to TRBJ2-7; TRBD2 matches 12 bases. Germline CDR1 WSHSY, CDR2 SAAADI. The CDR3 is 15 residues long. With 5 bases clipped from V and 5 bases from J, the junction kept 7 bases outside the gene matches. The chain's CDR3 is CASSPPTSGRDEQYF. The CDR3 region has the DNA TGCGCCAGCAGTCCTCCGACTAGCGGGAGAGACGAGCAGTACTTC.

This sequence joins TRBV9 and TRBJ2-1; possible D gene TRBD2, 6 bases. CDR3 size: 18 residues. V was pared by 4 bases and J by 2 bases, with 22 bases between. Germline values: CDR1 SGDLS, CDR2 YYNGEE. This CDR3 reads CASSSVIRAGDTYNEQFF. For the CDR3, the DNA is TGTGCCAGCAGCTCCGTAATTCGAGCGGGCGATACCTACAATGAGCAGTTCTTC.

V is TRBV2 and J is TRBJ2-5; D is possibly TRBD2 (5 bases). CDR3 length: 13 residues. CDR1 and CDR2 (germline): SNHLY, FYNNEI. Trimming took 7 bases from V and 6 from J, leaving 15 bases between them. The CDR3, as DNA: TGTGCCAGCATGTGGAGGTCCCAGAAGACCCAGTACTTC. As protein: CASMWRSQKTQYF.

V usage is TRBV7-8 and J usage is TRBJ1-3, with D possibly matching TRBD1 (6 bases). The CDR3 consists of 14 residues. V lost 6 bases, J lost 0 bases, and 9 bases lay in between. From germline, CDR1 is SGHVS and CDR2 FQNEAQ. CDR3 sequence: CASSPGASGNTIYF. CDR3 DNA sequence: TGTGCCAGCAGTCCAGGGGCCTCTGGAAACACCATATATTTT. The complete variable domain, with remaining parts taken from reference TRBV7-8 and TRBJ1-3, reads GAGVSQSPRYKVAKRGQDVALRCDPISGHVSLFWYQQALGQGPEFLTYFQNEAQLDKSGLPSDRFFAERPEGSVSTLKIQRTQQEDSAVYLCASSPGASGNTIYFGEGSWLTVV.

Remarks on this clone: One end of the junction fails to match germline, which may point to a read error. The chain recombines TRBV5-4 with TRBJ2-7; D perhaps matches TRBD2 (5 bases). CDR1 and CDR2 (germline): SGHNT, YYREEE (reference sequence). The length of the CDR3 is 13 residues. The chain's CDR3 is CASSRDSYASLDF. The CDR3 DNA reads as TGTGCCAGCAGTCGGGATTCCTACGCCAGTTTGGACTTC.

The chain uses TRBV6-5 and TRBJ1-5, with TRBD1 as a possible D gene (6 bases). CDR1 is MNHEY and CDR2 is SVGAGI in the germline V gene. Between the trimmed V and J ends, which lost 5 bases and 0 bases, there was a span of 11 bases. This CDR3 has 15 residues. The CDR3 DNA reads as TGTGCCAGCAGTCAGGACAGCTATAGCAATCAGCCCCAGCATTTT. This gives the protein CASSQDSYSNQPQHF.

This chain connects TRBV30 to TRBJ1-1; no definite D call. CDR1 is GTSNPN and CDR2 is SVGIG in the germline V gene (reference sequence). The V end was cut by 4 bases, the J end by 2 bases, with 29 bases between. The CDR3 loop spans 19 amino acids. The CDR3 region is CAWTLSWRPSGRVNTEAFF. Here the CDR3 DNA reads TGTGCCTGGACCCTCTCCTGGCGGCCCTCCGGGAGGGTTAACACTGAAGCTTTCTTT.

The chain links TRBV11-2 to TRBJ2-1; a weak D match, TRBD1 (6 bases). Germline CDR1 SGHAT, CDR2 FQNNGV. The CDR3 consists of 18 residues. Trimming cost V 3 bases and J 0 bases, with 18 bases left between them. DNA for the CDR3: TGTGCCAGCAGCTTCCCCTCCTACGACAGGAGCTCCTACAATGAGCAGTTCTTC. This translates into CASSFPSYDRSSYNEQFF. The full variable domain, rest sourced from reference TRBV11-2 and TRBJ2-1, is EAGVAQSPRYKIIEKRQSVAFWCNPISGHATLYWYQQILGQGPKLLIQFQNNGVVDDSQLPKDRFSAERLKGVDSTLKIQPAKLEDSAVYLCASSFPSYDRSSYNEQFFGPGTRLTVL.

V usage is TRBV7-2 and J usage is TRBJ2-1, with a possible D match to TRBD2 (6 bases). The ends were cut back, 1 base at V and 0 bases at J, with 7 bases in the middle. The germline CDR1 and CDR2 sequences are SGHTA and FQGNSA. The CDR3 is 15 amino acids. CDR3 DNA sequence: TGTGCCAGCAGCTTAGACGGGAGCTCCTACAATGAGCAGTTCTTC. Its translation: CASSLDGSSYNEQFF. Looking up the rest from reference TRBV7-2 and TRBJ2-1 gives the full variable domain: GAGVSQSPSNKVTEKGKDVELRCDPISGHTALYWYRQSLGQGLEFLIYFQGNSAPDKSGLPSDRFSAERTGGSVSTLTIQRTQQEDSAVYLCASSLDGSSYNEQFFGPGTRLTVL.

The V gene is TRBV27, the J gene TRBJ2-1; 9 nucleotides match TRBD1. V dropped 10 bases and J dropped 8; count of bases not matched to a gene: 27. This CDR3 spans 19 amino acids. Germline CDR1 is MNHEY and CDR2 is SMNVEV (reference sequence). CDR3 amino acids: CAIHPSDRGIRNLLYEQFF. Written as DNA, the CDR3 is TGTGCCATCCACCCTTCGGACAGGGGAATTAGGAATTTATTATATGAGCAGTTCTTC.

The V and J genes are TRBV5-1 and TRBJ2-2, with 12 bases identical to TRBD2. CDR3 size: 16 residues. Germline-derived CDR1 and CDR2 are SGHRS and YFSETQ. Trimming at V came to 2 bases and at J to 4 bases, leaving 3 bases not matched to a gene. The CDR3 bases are TGCGCCAGCAGCTTAAGACTAGCGGGAGTCACCGGGGAGCTGTTTTTT. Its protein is CASSLRLAGVTGELFF. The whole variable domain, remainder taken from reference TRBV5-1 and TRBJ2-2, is KAGVTQTPRYLIKTRGQQVTLSCSPISGHRSVSWYQQTPGQGLQFLFEYFSETQRNKGNFPGRFSGRQFSNSRSEMNVSTLELGDSALYLCASSLRLAGVTGELFFGEGSRLTVL.

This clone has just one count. As DNA, the CDR3 is TGTGCCTGGAAACGGGGCGCGAACACTGAAGCTTTCTTT. Its translation: CAWKRGANTEAFF. The chain combines TRBV30 with TRBJ1-1, with TRBD1 as a possible D gene (5 bases). Germline values: CDR1 GTSNPN, CDR2 SVGIG (reference sequence). This CDR3 region has 13 residues. Trimming took off 4 bases at V and 1 base at J, with 10 bases between the two ends.

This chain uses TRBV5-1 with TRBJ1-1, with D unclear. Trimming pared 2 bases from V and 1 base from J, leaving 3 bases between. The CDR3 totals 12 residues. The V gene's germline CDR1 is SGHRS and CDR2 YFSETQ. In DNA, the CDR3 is TGCGCCAGCAGCTTTGGGAACACTGAAGCTTTCTTT. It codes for CASSFGNTEAFF.

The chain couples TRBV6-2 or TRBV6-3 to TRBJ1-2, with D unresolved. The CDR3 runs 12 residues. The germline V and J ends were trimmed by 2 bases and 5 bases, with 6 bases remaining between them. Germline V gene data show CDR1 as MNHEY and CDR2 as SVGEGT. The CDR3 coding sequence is TGTGCCAGCAGTTACCAAGGATATGGCTACACCTTC. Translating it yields CASSYQGYGYTF.

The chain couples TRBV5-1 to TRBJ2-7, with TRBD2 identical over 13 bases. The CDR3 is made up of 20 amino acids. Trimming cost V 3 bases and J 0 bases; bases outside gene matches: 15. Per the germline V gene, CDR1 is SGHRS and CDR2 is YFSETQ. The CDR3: CASSSGGLTSGRTHSYEQYF. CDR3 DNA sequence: TGCGCCAGCAGCTCCGGGGGCTTGACTAGCGGGAGGACCCACTCCTACGAGCAGTACTTC.

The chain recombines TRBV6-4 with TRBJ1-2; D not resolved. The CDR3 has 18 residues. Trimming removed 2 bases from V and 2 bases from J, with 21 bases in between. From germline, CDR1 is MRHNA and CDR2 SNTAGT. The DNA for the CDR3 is TGTGCCAGCAGTGACCTTCCGGAGTCGGGCAGGAGGAACTATGGCTACACCTTC. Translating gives CASSDLPESGRRNYGYTF.

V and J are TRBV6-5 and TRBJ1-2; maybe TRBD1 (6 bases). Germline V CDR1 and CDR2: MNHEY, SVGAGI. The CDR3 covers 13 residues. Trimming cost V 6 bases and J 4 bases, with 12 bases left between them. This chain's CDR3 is CASSLQGLYGYTF. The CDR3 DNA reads TGTGCCAGCAGCCTACAGGGCCTCTATGGCTACACCTTC.